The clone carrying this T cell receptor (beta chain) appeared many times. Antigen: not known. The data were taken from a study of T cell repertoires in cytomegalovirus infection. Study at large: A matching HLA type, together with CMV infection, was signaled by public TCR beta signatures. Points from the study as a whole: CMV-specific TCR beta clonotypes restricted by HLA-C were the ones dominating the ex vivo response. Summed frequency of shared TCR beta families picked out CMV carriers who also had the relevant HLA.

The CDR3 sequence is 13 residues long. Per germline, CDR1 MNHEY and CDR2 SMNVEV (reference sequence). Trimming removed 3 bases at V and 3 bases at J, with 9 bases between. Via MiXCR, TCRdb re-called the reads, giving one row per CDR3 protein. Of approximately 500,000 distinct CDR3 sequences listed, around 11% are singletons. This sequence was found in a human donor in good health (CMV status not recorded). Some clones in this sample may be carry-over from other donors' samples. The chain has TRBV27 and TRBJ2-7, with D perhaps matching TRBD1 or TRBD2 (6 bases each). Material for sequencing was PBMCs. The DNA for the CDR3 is TGTGCCAGCAGTTTCGGAGGGGGCTACGAGCAGTACTTC. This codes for CASSFGGGYEQYF.